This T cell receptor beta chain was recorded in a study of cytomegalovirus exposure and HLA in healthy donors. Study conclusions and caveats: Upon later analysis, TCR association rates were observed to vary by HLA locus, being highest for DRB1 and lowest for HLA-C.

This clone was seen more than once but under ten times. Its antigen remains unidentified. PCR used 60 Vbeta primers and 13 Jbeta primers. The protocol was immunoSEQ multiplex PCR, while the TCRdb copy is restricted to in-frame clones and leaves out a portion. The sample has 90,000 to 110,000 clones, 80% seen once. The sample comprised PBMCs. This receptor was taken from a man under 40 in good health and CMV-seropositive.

CDR3 protein: CASSEEQGQGSYEQYF. For the CDR3, the DNA is TGTGCCAGCAGTGAAGAGCAGGGACAGGGTAGCTACGAGCAGTACTTC. The chain has TRBV6-1 and TRBJ2-7, with TRBD1 matching 9 bases. CDR3 length equals 16 residues. V dropped 1 base and J dropped 3; count of bases not matched to a gene: 7. CDR1 is MNHNS, CDR2 SASEGT, per germline.